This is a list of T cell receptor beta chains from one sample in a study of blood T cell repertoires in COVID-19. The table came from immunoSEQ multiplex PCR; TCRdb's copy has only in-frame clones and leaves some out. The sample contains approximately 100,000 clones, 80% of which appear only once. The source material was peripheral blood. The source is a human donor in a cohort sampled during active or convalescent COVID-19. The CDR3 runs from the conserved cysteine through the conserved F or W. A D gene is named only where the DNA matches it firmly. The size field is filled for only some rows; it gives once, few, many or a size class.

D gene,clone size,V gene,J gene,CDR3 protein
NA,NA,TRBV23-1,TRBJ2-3,CASSQFLFPDTQYF
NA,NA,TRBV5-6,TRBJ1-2,CASSRTGSNYGYTF
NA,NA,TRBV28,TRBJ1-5,CASSPQGRNQPQHF
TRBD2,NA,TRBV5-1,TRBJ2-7,CASSPGLAGPLYEQYF
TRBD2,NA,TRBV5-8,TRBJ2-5,CASRAGTSGMETQYF
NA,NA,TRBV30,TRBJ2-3,CAWTKTDTQYF
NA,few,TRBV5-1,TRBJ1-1,CASSSRDSAFF
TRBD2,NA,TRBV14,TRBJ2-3,CASSQGLAGGTSTDTQYF
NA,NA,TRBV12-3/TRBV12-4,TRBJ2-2,CASSFGSSGELFF
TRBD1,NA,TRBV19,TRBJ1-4,CASRVGQGKEKLFF
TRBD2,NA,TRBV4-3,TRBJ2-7,CASSQEAGTSGSYEQYF
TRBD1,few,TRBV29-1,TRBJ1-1,CSGALGQGSVAFF
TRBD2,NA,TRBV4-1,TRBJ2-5,CASSQPIAGKETQYF
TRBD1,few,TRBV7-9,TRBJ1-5,CASSSDRGGNQPQHF
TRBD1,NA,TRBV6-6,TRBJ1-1,CASSYGDRATNTEAFF
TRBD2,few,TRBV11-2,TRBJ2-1,CASTGLAGGRYNEQFF
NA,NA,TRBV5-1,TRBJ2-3,CASSLVTSTDTQYF
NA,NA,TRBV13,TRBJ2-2,CASREYRGGELFF
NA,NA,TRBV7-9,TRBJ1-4,CASSSPPLGSTNEKLFF
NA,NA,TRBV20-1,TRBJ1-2,CSASRDTNYGYTF
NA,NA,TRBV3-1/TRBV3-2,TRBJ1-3,CASSLRQASGNTIYF
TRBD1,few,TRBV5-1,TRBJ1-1,CASSTGTATEAFF
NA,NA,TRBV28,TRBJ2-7,CASRARRYVYEQYF
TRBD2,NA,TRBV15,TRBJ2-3,CATSRDLIGGLTSTDTQYF
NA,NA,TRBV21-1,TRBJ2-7,CASSIELRYEQYF
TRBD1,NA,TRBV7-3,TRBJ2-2,CASSSDRGSGELFF
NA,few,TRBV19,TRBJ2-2,CASSWASVNTGELFF
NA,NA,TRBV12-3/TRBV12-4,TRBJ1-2,CASSPTQNYGYTF
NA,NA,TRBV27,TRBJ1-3,CASSEQGSGNTIYF
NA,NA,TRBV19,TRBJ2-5,CASSAIRGYTQETQYF
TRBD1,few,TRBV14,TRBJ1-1,CASSQAPRTGKNTEAFF
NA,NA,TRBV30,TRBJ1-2,CAWSVEANYGYTF
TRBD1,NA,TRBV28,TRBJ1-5,CASSSRDRAYQPQHF
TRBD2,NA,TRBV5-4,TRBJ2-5,CASSSTSDQETQYF
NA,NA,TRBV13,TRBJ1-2,CASSLGNTYGYTF
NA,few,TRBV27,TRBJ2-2,CASSLALRGELFF
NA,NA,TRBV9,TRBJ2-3,CASSPTGDTQYF
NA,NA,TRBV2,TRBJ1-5,CASSEGGTSNQPQHF
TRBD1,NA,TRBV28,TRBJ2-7,CASRMDRGRYEQYF
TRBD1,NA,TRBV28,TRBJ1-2,CASSLASTGTGGYTF
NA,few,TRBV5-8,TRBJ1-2,CASDPRGTLNYGYTF
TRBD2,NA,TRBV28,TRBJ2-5,CASSLRGAQYF
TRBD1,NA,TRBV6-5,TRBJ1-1,CASSSPGQGSRAFF